Listed below are T cell receptor beta chains from one sample, sequenced in a study of blood T cell repertoires in COVID-19. Profiling relied on immunoSEQ multiplex PCR, and the TCRdb table lists in-frame clones only, not all of them. The sample includes a few hundred thousand clones, over 80% seen only once; the top ten take 1.2%. The sequenced sample was PBMCs or T cells enriched from blood (not recorded which). The origin of the receptors is a human donor in a cohort exposed to, infected with or recovered from COVID-19 (not recorded which). The donor label of this sample is uncertain. Each CDR3 is given with its conserved first and last residue. Fields, in order: J gene, V gene, clone size, CDR3 length, D gene, CDR3 DNA, CDR3 protein. D genes are given only for firm matches. Size is stated for part of the rows, as once, few or many counts, or as a class when the clone is expanded.

J gene: TRBJ1-5
V gene: TRBV7-6
clone size: NA
CDR3 length: 18
D gene: TRBD1
CDR3 DNA: TGTGCCAGCAGCTTAGCCGGGACAGGTCCAAATAGCAATCAGCCCCAGCATTTT
CDR3 protein: CASSLAGTGPNSNQPQHF

J gene: TRBJ1-2
V gene: TRBV5-6
clone size: once
CDR3 length: 15
D gene: TRBD1
CDR3 DNA: TGTGCCAGCAGCCCAAGGACAGGGGCGAACTATGGCTACACCTTC
CDR3 protein: CASSPRTGANYGYTF

J gene: TRBJ2-2
V gene: TRBV30
clone size: few
CDR3 length: 15
D gene: TRBD2
CDR3 DNA: TGTGCCGCCGGACTAGCGGGGAAGCCCACCGGGGAGCTGTTTTTT
CDR3 protein: CAAGLAGKPTGELFF

J gene: TRBJ2-7
V gene: TRBV5-5
clone size: NA
CDR3 length: 14
D gene: TRBD1
CDR3 DNA: TGTGCCAGCAGCCGCTCGACAGGGGCCTACGAGCAGTACTTC
CDR3 protein: CASSRSTGAYEQYF

J gene: TRBJ1-1
V gene: TRBV6-5
clone size: NA
CDR3 length: 12
D gene: NA
CDR3 DNA: TGTGCCAGCACTTGGGAGGTGGCTGAAGCTTTCTTT
CDR3 protein: CASTWEVAEAFF

J gene: TRBJ1-3
V gene: TRBV3-1/TRBV3-2
clone size: NA
CDR3 length: 16
D gene: NA
CDR3 DNA: TGTGCCAGCAGCCAAGCCGCGCCCGTGAGTAAGAACACCATATATTTT
CDR3 protein: CASSQAAPVSKNTIYF

J gene: TRBJ2-3
V gene: TRBV3-1/TRBV3-2
clone size: NA
CDR3 length: 15
D gene: NA
CDR3 DNA: TGTGCCAGCAGCCACACGGGGACTAGCACAGATACGCAGTATTTT
CDR3 protein: CASSHTGTSTDTQYF

J gene: TRBJ2-3
V gene: TRBV5-1
clone size: NA
CDR3 length: 14
D gene: NA
CDR3 DNA: TGCGCCAGCAGCAATCCGGGGGACACAGATACGCAGTATTTT
CDR3 protein: CASSNPGDTDTQYF

J gene: TRBJ1-5
V gene: TRBV30
clone size: NA
CDR3 length: 14
D gene: TRBD1
CDR3 DNA: TGTGCCTGGCAGGGGGCTCATAGCAATCAGCCCCAGCATTTT
CDR3 protein: CAWQGAHSNQPQHF

J gene: TRBJ2-4
V gene: TRBV11-3
clone size: NA
CDR3 length: 18
D gene: TRBD2
CDR3 DNA: TGTGCCAGCAGCTCATCTCGTTCCAGCGGGGGGGCAAGGAGTTCTCAGTACTTC
CDR3 protein: CASSSSRSSGGARSSQYF

J gene: TRBJ2-5
V gene: TRBV5-8
clone size: NA
CDR3 length: 14
D gene: NA
CDR3 DNA: TGTGCCAGCAAAAGGGCGGGGGCAGCAGAGACCCAGTACTTC
CDR3 protein: CASKRAGAAETQYF

J gene: TRBJ1-2
V gene: TRBV10-3
clone size: NA
CDR3 length: 14
D gene: TRBD1
CDR3 DNA: TGTGCCATCACAGAGGACAGGATGGACTATGGCTACACCTTC
CDR3 protein: CAITEDRMDYGYTF

J gene: TRBJ1-2
V gene: TRBV30
clone size: NA
CDR3 length: 12
D gene: NA
CDR3 DNA: TGTGCCTGGAGGGGGAGGGACTATGGCTACACCTTC
CDR3 protein: CAWRGRDYGYTF

J gene: TRBJ2-1
V gene: TRBV5-1
clone size: NA
CDR3 length: 16
D gene: NA
CDR3 DNA: TGCGCCAGCAGCTTGGCCCCGGCTACTCTAAGGGGTGAGCAGTTCTTC
CDR3 protein: CASSLAPATLRGEQFF

J gene: TRBJ1-6
V gene: TRBV4-1
clone size: once
CDR3 length: 15
D gene: NA
CDR3 DNA: TGCGCCAGCAGCATCCGGACAGAGACTAATTCACCCCTCCACTTT
CDR3 protein: CASSIRTETNSPLHF

J gene: TRBJ2-7
V gene: TRBV6-2/TRBV6-3
clone size: NA
CDR3 length: 12
D gene: NA
CDR3 DNA: TGTGCCAGCAGTTACTCGAAGGAGTTGCAGTACTTC
CDR3 protein: CASSYSKELQYF

J gene: TRBJ2-2
V gene: TRBV7-3
clone size: NA
CDR3 length: 15
D gene: NA
CDR3 DNA: TGTGCCAGCAGCCTCCCGGGACAGAACACCGGGGAGCTGTTTTTT
CDR3 protein: CASSLPGQNTGELFF

J gene: TRBJ2-3
V gene: TRBV29-1
clone size: NA
CDR3 length: 13
D gene: NA
CDR3 DNA: TGCAGCGTTGAATTCCGGGGGACAGATACGCAGTATTTT
CDR3 protein: CSVEFRGTDTQYF

J gene: TRBJ1-2
V gene: TRBV2
clone size: NA
CDR3 length: 14
D gene: NA
CDR3 DNA: TGTGCCAGCAGTCGGGAAGGGGGTCCCTATGGCTACACCTTC
CDR3 protein: CASSREGGPYGYTF

J gene: TRBJ2-3
V gene: TRBV11-2
clone size: few
CDR3 length: 16
D gene: TRBD2
CDR3 DNA: TGTGCCAGCAGCTTAGTTCTCACTAGCGGGGGGGATACGCAGTATTTT
CDR3 protein: CASSLVLTSGGDTQYF

J gene: TRBJ1-5
V gene: TRBV27
clone size: once
CDR3 length: 13
D gene: TRBD1
CDR3 DNA: TGTGCCAGCAAAGGACAGGGCAATCAGCCCCAGCATTTT
CDR3 protein: CASKGQGNQPQHF

J gene: TRBJ1-2
V gene: TRBV29-1
clone size: NA
CDR3 length: 15
D gene: TRBD1
CDR3 DNA: TGCAGCGTTGAACTGAGGAAACAGGGGCACTATGGCTACACCTTC
CDR3 protein: CSVELRKQGHYGYTF